This T cell receptor (beta chain) is from a study of blood T cell repertoires in COVID-19. Measured with immunoSEQ multiplex PCR; TCRdb has only the in-frame clones, and not every one. There are 35,000 to 40,000 clones in the sample; about two thirds occur only once, and over 9.5% lies in the top ten. The CDR3 runs to 12 residues. The V end was cut by 2 bases, the J end by 3 bases, with 4 bases between. CDR1 is KGHSH, CDR2 LQKENI, per germline. This chain uses TRBV18 with TRBJ1-2; no firm D call. The sequenced sample was peripheral blood. The TCR sequence derives from a man in his sixties or seventies with COVID-19, enrolled during active disease. The CDR3 loop reads CASSPSDYGYTF. The DNA for the CDR3 is TGTGCCAGCTCACCATCAGACTATGGCTACACCTTC.